This TCR beta chain was profiled in a study of human T cells and chemical hapten exposure. The table lists this clonotype with many counts. Via MiXCR, TCRdb re-called the RACE reads, giving one row per CDR3 protein. The table lists around 95,000 distinct CDR3 sequences, 11% of them singletons. Sample time point: pre-sensitization, week 0. The treatment here: therapeutic diphenylcyclopropenone sensitization with weekly scalp DPC. Blood sampling preceded each patch test application. This receptor was taken from a woman aged 55-70 years with alopecia areata. Some clones in this sample may be carry-over from other donors' samples. This specimen was whole blood, taken in connection with sensitization to the hapten diphenylcyclopropenone (DPC).

The CDR3 region is CASSRGTSVPDTQYF. The CDR3 DNA reads as TGTGCCAGCAGCCGTGGGACTAGCGTCCCAGATACGCAGTATTTT. The V and J genes are TRBV6-2 or TRBV6-3 and TRBJ2-3, with 10 positions matching TRBD2. The germline gives CDR1 MNHEY, CDR2 SVGEGT. The CDR3 has 15 amino acids. The trim removed 6 bases at V and 4 bases at J, leaving 7 bases unmatched.